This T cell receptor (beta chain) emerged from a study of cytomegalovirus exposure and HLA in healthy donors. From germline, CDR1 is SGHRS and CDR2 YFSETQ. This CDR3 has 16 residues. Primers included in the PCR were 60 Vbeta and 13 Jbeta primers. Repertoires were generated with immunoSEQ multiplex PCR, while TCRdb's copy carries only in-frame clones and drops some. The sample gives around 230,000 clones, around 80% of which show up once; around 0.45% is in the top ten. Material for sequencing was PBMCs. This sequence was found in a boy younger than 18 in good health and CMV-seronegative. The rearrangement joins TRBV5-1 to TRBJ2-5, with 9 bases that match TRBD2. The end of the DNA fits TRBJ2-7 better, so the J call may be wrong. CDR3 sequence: CASSLRVGTSNYEQYF. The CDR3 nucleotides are TGCGCCAGCAGCTTGCGAGTGGGGACTAGCAACTACGAGCAGTACTTC.